This T cell receptor (beta chain) comes out of a study of blood T cell repertoires in COVID-19. Study context: COVID-19 samples from acute and convalescent phases originated in the United States, Italy and Spain. From T cells, B-cell-depleted T cells, or PBMCs came the material, which was cDNA or gDNA.

In the original analysis: Reference gene primer amplification gave estimated nucleated cell counts. Only in-frame clones appear in the TCRdb table, and some are missing; sequencing was by immunoSEQ multiplex PCR. D and trimming come from the DNA, and the V and J calls and clone size come from that table. Among some 200,000 clones listed, nearly 85% were seen once. During active infection, Seattle patients enrolled and were then monitored through disease. The germline CDR1 and CDR2 sequences are SNHLY and FYNNEI. CDR3 size: 15 residues. V lost 3 bases, J lost 0 bases, and 9 bases lay in between. The sequence derives from a woman aged 25 to 39 with COVID-19, enrolled during active disease. The chain combines TRBV2 with TRBJ1-3; D uncertain. The sequencing sample was made of peripheral blood. In DNA form, the CDR3 reads TGTGCCAGCAGTGATGGAGGCGTCTCTGGAAACACCATATATTTT. This sequence encodes CASSDGGVSGNTIYF.